This T cell receptor (beta chain) was obtained from a study of T-cell reconstitution after alpha-beta-depleted transplantation in children (dated by TCRdb to about 2016). About the investigation overall: Using TCR repertoire profiling, the study followed T-cell immune reconstitution in a quantitative way in children after TCRalphabeta/CD19-depleted allogeneic hematopoietic cell transplantation.

Study-wide conclusions, independent of this receptor: The high TCRbeta diversity at day 60 in some patients was ascribed to recipient T cells and intrathymic progenitors that had survived conditioning. The apparently early recovery of alphabetaT-cell counts about two months after transplant reportedly depended on only several hundred rapidly expanded clones that came from non-depleted graft cells. The frequencies of hyperexpanded clones fell over the following months, and after one year, T-cell counts and TCRbeta diversity were mostly attributed to newly produced T cells.

V loses 4 bases, J loses 0 bases, and the germline ends lie 13 bases apart. The germline V gene sets CDR1 to LGHNA and CDR2 to YSLEER. The CDR3 contains 16 residues, cysteine and phenylalanine counted. Solely the CDR3 DNA is kept, with 48 bases framed from the first base. The treatment or condition label here, explained by the study, means: allogeneic hematopoietic cell transplantation with graft depleted of TCRalphabeta T cells and CD19 B cells. Transplant recipients were children who received TCRalphabeta/CD19-depleted allogeneic hematopoietic cell grafts. This clonotype was picked up a small number of times. The specificity of this receptor is unknown. Per-nucleotide qualities are absent, and no much larger clonotype sits a single base away. Receptor amplification or capture employed PCR. The instrument given in TCRdb is Illumina HiSeq 2500. Molecular barcoding was employed in the preparation of TCR libraries, with unique molecular identifiers being used to normalize TCRbeta repertoire quantification. TCRdb trimmed the raw reads at Q25, called clones with MiXCR and kept productive beta chains. Every entry covers one CDR3 protein and lists the most common genes and DNA from its rows. The sample yields under 250,000 distinct CDR3 sequences; about a sixth were counted once. The ten top clones hold 40% to 50% of the sample.

This receptor was taken from a male patient aged 2 to 10 who had a stem cell transplant for acute lymphoblastic leukemia, so the T cells may come from the graft donor. The V gene is TRBV4-3 and the J gene is TRBJ2-1, with the identity of the D gene unclear. The sample consisted of PBMCs, mostly from graft donor cells, taken 360 days after TCRalphabeta/CD19-depleted stem cell transplant. The CDR3 here reads CASSLNLDLSYNEQFF. The base sequence is TGCGCCAGCAGCCTAAATCTAGATCTCTCCTACAATGAGCAGTTCTTC.